Listed below are T cell receptor beta chains from one sample, sequenced in a study of blood T cell repertoires in COVID-19. Generated by immunoSEQ multiplex PCR, the TCRdb table keeps only in-frame clones and is missing some. This table has 150,000 or so clones, 80% to 85% appearing once. The sample was peripheral blood. Receptors were obtained from a woman aged 55-69 years with acute or convalescent COVID-19. The CDR3 runs from the conserved cysteine through the conserved F or W. Size tells how often a clone was seen (once, few, many) or the class of an expanded clone, and some rows leave it out.

TRBV3-1/TRBV3-2	TRBJ2-2	-	CASSQDRPGFRVGGELFF
TRBV6-5	TRBJ1-5	many	CASSYGQNQPQHF
TRBV28	TRBJ1-2	-	CAGNSEEGYGYTF
TRBV2	TRBJ2-7	few	CASSRGPPAYEQYF
TRBV30	TRBJ1-2	-	CACTGDHNYGYTF
TRBV18	TRBJ1-2	once	CATPVRKGVERGYTF
TRBV6-6	TRBJ2-7	-	CASGDPTGVGYEQYF
TRBV6-5	TRBJ1-1	-	CASSYFGPGSAAFF
TRBV13	TRBJ2-1	-	CASSTGGLAGNNEQFF
TRBV5-1	TRBJ1-5	-	CASSLAGAGDQPQHF
TRBV3-1/TRBV3-2	TRBJ1-6	-	CASSLRDSPLHF